The subject of this entry is one T cell receptor beta chain. Its antigen remains unidentified. No base quality information exists; no much larger clone differs at one position. TCR beta libraries were generated from genomic DNA with the immunoSEQ kit, following the manufacturer's recommendations. To prepare the libraries, a first multiplex PCR with proprietary primers was run, followed by a second PCR that added unique barcodes, and a bead cleanup was done after each round. Each sample batch included a kit-provided positive control reaction and a negative control reaction. The final libraries were assessed on an Agilent 4200 TapeStation D1000 ScreenTape, pooled by volume, and quantified by qPCR. An Illumina NextSeq500 fitted with a MidOutput 150-cycle cartridge performed the sequencing, running 156 Read1 cycles and 15 Index1 cycles with the kit's custom primers. The pooled library was loaded at approximately 1 pM, with an approximately 20% PhiX control spiked in. As for the authors' bioinformatics: Vendor-processed data were analyzed in R, and a clonotype was defined as all T cells sharing the same CDR3 nucleotide sequence. In the clone abundance analyses, frequencies in each sample were normalized to that sample's 10,000 most abundant clones. Public T cell clones, which averaged fewer than five per sample, were removed prior to analysis. A difference in abundance of at least 32-fold between compartments was used to define tumor-enriched and baseline blood-enriched clonotypes. A beta-binomial differential abundance model was applied to find clonotypes that expanded or contracted between blood time points. Tumor-blood repertoire similarity was measured with the Baroni-Urbani and Buser coefficient, and groups were compared using two-tailed Wilcoxon tests in R. TCRdb carries this immuneACCESS record with in-frame sequences only. Its versions omit some clonotypes, under half of them owing to an unresolved V gene in the studies checked, with the rest unexplained. The V and J calls and clone size are taken from that table; D and trimming were inferred from the DNA. For this sample there are approximately 120,000 clones; roughly 85% appear just once. The ten largest clones represent approximately 3% of the sample.

CDR1 SGHAT and CDR2 FQNNGV are derived from the germline V gene. V is cut by 3 bases and J by 7 bases, and the space between the germline ends is 6 bases. The CDR3 measures 11 amino acids from cysteine to phenylalanine. The read is trimmed to its CDR3 DNA, 33 bases read in frame from base 1. Explained via the paper, the time point label denotes: baseline pretreatment blood. Reading the label with the study, this specimen's treatment or condition is: 15 Gy SBRT to primary tumor, nephrectomy 4 weeks later. Serial peripheral blood from radiation-treated patients was sampled at baseline, 2 weeks and 4 weeks after SBRT to track tumor-enriched clonotypes. Renal cell carcinoma with clear cell pathology was present in all patients. Genomic DNA for TCR sequencing was prepared using the QIAamp DNA Blood Mini Kit (Qiagen). Only samples passing all quality control checks were included in the analyses. The sample originates from a study of radiation and T cells in renal cell carcinoma (dated by TCRdb to the early 2020s). Regarding the complete study: Samples were obtained from a clinical trial, in which 15 Gy stereotactic body radiation therapy was delivered to primary renal cell carcinomas and nephrectomy was performed 4 weeks later. In total, 50 to 60 samples underwent TCR beta sequencing: 25 or so tumors plus 27 peripheral blood samples. In the roughly 49 samples combined, roughly 4.4 million unique CDR3 nucleotide sequences were found, encoding 3,000,000 or so unique CDR3 amino acid sequences.

The paper's findings and limits, for the study overall: No pretreatment tumor biopsies were available, so the baseline intratumoral presence of clonotypes could not be determined. Blood repertoire dynamics were not followed beyond 4 weeks after treatment. Top tumor clonotypes rose in blood from baseline to 2 weeks post-radiation, then contracted by 4 weeks, suggesting transient expansion of tumor-resident clones. Effects of radiation dose or scheduling on the TCR repertoire could not be addressed with the single-armed trial design.

The rearrangement combines TRBV11-2 with TRBJ1-1, with the D gene not confidently named. The source of this sequence is a woman aged 55-69 years with renal cell carcinoma. The sample was blood, taken from a patient whose treatment included radiotherapy and nephrectomy. The CDR3 protein: CASSFRYEAFF. The nucleotides are TGTGCCAGCAGCTTCCGCTATGAAGCTTTCTTT.